These 11 T cell receptor beta chains were all obtained from the same sample, sequenced in a study of control samples from healthy donors and cancer patients. TCRdb keeps only in-frame clones here, not all; method: immunoSEQ multiplex PCR. Of about 410,000 clones listed, more than 80% are singletons. Sequenced sample: PBMCs. All receptors come from a middle-aged man with head and neck cancer.

The chain employs TRBV6-5 and TRBJ2-5; 8 bases line up with TRBD1. This CDR3 has 15 residues. Germline V CDR1 and CDR2: MNHEY, SVGAGI. Losses at the gene ends were 6 bases for V and 2 bases for J; bases not matched to a gene: 8. CDR3 sequence reads: CASRPEQGGQETQYF. Written as DNA, the CDR3 is TGTGCCAGCAGGCCCGAACAGGGGGGTCAAGAGACCCAGTACTTC.

The J gene is TRBJ2-5, the V gene TRBV9, with TRBD2 matching 7 bases. V gave up 4 bases and J gave up 5 bases; unmatched junction bases: 11. Germline CDR1 reads SGDLS; CDR2 reads YYNGEE. There are 15 residues in the CDR3. The CDR3 sequence: CASSNAAGRGETQYF. CDR3 sequence (DNA): TGTGCCAGCAGCAACGCAGCGGGACGAGGGGAGACCCAGTACTTC.

This chain connects TRBV7-2 to TRBJ2-2; maybe TRBD2 (6 bases). V was cut by 5 bases and J by 4 bases, with 11 bases left in between. CDR3 size: 14 residues. Germline V CDR1 and CDR2: SGHTA, FQGNSA. CDR3 amino acids: CASSMTGGTGELFF. The CDR3 nucleotides read TGTGCCAGCAGCATGACCGGGGGCACCGGGGAGCTGTTTTTT. Together with reference TRBV7-2 and TRBJ2-2, the CDR3 gives the full variable domain: GAGVSQSPSNKVTEKGKDVELRCDPISGHTALYWYRQSLGQGLEFLIYFQGNSAPDKSGLPSDRFSAERTGGSVSTLTIQRTQQEDSAVYLCASSMTGGTGELFFGEGSRLTVL.

CDR3 DNA: TGCGCCAGCAGCTTAACAGATGAAAAACTGTTTTTT. Protein product: CASSLTDEKLFF. The chain uses TRBV5-1 and TRBJ1-4, with D unresolved. The CDR3 consists of 12 residues. Trimming shortened V by 2 bases and J by 6 bases, and 5 bases separated the two germline ends. The germline gives CDR1 SGHRS, CDR2 YFSETQ.

On this clone: Other DNA sequences within the sample encode an identical CDR3. The V gene is TRBV29-1, the J gene TRBJ2-1; the D gene is possibly TRBD2 (5 bases). The V end was cut by 4 bases, the J end by 5 bases, with 6 bases between. The CDR3 is made up of 11 amino acids. From germline, CDR1 is SQVTM and CDR2 ANQGSEA. CDR3 region: CSVGADNEQFF. The CDR3 nucleotides are TGCAGCGTTGGAGCGGACAATGAGCAGTTCTTC.

The chain is built from TRBV9 and TRBJ2-1; D unclear. The V end was cut by 7 bases, the J end by 0 bases, with 8 bases between. CDR1 and CDR2 from the germline V gene are SGDLS and YYNGEE. CDR3 length: 13 residues. The CDR3 protein is CASGPSSYNEQFF. As DNA, the CDR3 is TGTGCCAGCGGGCCGAGCTCCTACAATGAGCAGTTCTTC.

This chain uses TRBV6-2 or TRBV6-3 with TRBJ2-3, with TRBD2 identical over 11 bases. Germline-derived CDR1 and CDR2 are MNHEY and SVGEGT. J lost 3 bases, V lost 6 bases, and 5 bases had no gene match. The CDR3 loop spans 15 amino acids. The DNA of the CDR3 is TGTGCCAGCAGCCGCACTAGCGGGGGAACAGATACGCAGTATTTT. Protein sequence: CASSRTSGGTDTQYF.

V gene TRBV30 combines with J gene TRBJ2-7; D gene unclear. Per germline, CDR1 GTSNPN and CDR2 SVGIG (reference sequence). Trimming shortened V by 7 bases and J by 1 base, and 14 bases separated the two germline ends. The CDR3 runs to 13 residues. CDR3 sequence reads: CASLGSSSYEQYF. The CDR3, as DNA: TGTGCCTCACTGGGATCCTCGTCCTACGAGCAGTACTTC.

V usage is TRBV27 and J usage is TRBJ2-7; 10 bases align to TRBD1. The J segment lost 5 bases and the V segment lost 5 bases, leaving 9 bases of the junction unmatched. The CDR3 contains 15 residues. The V gene's germline CDR1 is MNHEY and CDR2 SMNVEV (reference sequence). CDR3 nucleotide sequence: TGTGCCAGCAGTCCCCTAAGGGACAGGGGCAACGAGCAGTACTTC. Its protein is CASSPLRDRGNEQYF.

The CDR3 here is CASKGRIVYEQYF. The CDR3 region has the DNA TGTGCCAGCAAGGGCAGGATCGTCTACGAGCAGTACTTC. The chain employs TRBV28 and TRBJ2-7; no definite D call. With 7 bases removed from V and 3 bases from J, the gap between germline ends came to 13 bases. Germline CDR1 reads MDHEN; CDR2 reads SYDVKM. The length of the CDR3 is 13 residues. Supplemented by reference TRBV28 and TRBJ2-7, the full variable domain reads DVKVTQSSRYLVKRTGEKVFLECVQDMDHENMFWYRQDPGLGLRLIYFSYDVKMKEKGDIPEGYSVSREKKERFSLILESASTNQTSMYLCASKGRIVYEQYFGPGTRLTVT.

V gene TRBV6-5 combines with J gene TRBJ2-5; tentative D call: TRBD2 (5 bases). The CDR3 loop spans 13 amino acids. Looked up from germline, CDR1 is MNHEY and CDR2 is SVGAGI. V lost 7 bases and J 3 bases, leaving 12 bases between the germline ends. The CDR3 loop reads CASTRVSKETQYF. CDR3 bases: TGTGCCAGCACGAGGGTTTCGAAAGAGACCCAGTACTTC.